The rows below give T cell receptor beta chains drawn from one sample of a study of naive and memory T cell subsets. In TCRdb, the 5' RACE reads were re-called with MiXCR into one record per CDR3 protein. This sample has roughly 62,000 distinct CDR3 sequences, with 6.5% to 9% found just once. These receptors originate from a female donor in good health. The CDR3 runs from the conserved cysteine through the conserved F or W. Not every row has a clone size; where given, it reads once, few, many or a size class.

>12|TRBJ1-3|TRBV2|many
CASSSTSDTIYF
>17|TRBJ1-6|TRBV20-1|.
CSAWTGVISSYNSPLHF
>14|TRBJ1-2|TRBV28|few
CASSLIEANYGYTF
>14|TRBJ2-5|TRBV27|few
CASSFSGVSETQYF
>13|TRBJ1-1|TRBV28|many
CASSLKGRAEAFF
>13|TRBJ2-5|TRBV18|few
CASSPRAEETQYF
>14|TRBJ2-2|TRBV6-5|.
CASSLTGGTGELFF
>13|TRBJ2-3|TRBV15|few
CATSRDRGDTQYF
>13|TRBJ2-1|TRBV19|many
CASSGLVVNEQFF
>14|TRBJ1-2|TRBV6-5|many
CASSYFGTGGGYTF
>14|TRBJ1-1|TRBV28|many
CASSLGQMNTEAFF
>16|TRBJ2-7|TRBV2|many
CASKKSLSGGTYEQYF
>19|TRBJ2-1|TRBV19|.
CASSLWTPLGTSGRPEQFF
>13|TRBJ1-2|TRBV6-1|few
CASRPGTDYGYTF
>15|TRBJ1-6|TRBV2|many
CASMTNRGQKSPLHF